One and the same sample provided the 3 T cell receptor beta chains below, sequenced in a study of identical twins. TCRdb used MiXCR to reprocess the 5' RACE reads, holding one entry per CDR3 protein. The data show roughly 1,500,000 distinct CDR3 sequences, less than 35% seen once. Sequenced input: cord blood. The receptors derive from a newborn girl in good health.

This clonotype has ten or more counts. The CDR3 sequence: CASSSYLFWLASTDTQYF. The DNA of the CDR3 is TGTGCCAGCAGCTCTTATCTTTTCTGGCTAGCTTCCACAGATACGCAGTATTTT. J is TRBJ2-3 and V is TRBV7-2; the D gene is possibly TRBD2 (5 bases). The CDR3 has 18 residues. V lost 4 bases and J lost 2, with 22 bases in between. Looked up from germline, CDR1 is SGHTA and CDR2 is FQGNSA.

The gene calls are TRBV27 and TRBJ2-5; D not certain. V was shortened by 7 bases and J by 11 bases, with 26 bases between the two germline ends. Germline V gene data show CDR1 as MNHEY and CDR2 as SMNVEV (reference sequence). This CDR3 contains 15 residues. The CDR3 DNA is TGTGCCAGCACCGTGAGTCCGGACGGTTACAATGAGCAGTACTTC. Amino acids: CASTVSPDGYNEQYF.

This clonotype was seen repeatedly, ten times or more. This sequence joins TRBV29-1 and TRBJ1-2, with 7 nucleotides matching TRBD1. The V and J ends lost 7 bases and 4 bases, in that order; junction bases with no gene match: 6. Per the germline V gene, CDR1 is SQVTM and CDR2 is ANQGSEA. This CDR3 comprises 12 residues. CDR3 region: CSARQGLYGYTF. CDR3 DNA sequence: TGCAGCGCCCGACAGGGCCTCTATGGCTACACCTTC. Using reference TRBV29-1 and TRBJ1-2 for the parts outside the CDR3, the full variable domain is SAVISQKPSRDICQRGTSLTIQCQVDSQVTMMFWYRQQPGQSLTLIATANQGSEATYESGFVIDKFPISRPNLTFSTLTVSNMSPEDSSIYLCSARQGLYGYTFGSGTRLTVV.